This T cell receptor beta chain is from a study of a mutant IDH1 vaccine in newly diagnosed glioma. Generated by immunoSEQ multiplex PCR, the TCRdb table keeps only in-frame clones and is missing some. The table has roughly 30,000 clones, just under 80% seen once; the top ten hold more than 20%. The CDR3 length is 14 residues. The germline gives CDR1 SGHDT, CDR2 YYEEEE. Trimming took 2 bases from V and 5 from J; bases not matched to a gene: 5. This clone was seen more than once but under ten times. Its specificity is unknown. The time point denotes: week 11, during vaccination. Topical imiquimod accompanied each vaccine dose, which consisted of 300 ug of mutant IDH1 20-mer peptide.

The receptor's source is a man younger than 40 with glioma. The V gene is TRBV5-6, the J gene TRBJ2-7; 9 bases map to TRBD2. This specimen consisted of PBMCs, obtained from a glioma patient whose treatment included an IDH1 peptide vaccine. CDR3 loop: CASSFPGLANEQYF. The CDR3 DNA sequence: TGTGCCAGCAGCTTCCCGGGACTAGCTAACGAGCAGTACTTC. The full variable domain, in which reference TRBV5-6 and TRBJ2-7 provide the parts outside the CDR3, is DAGVTQSPTHLIKTRGQQVTLRCSPKSGHDTVSWYQQALGQGPQFIFQYYEEEERQRGNFPDRFSGHQFPNYSSELNVNALLLGDSALYLCASSFPGLANEQYFGPGTRLTVT.